The source of this TCR beta chain is a study of blood T cell repertoires in COVID-19. For the study at large: The United States, Italy and Spain were the sources of the acute and convalescent COVID-19 samples.

The CDR3 is made up of 14 amino acids. CDR1 and CDR2 (germline): LNHDA, SQIVND (reference sequence). Trimming pared 3 bases from V and 4 bases from J, leaving 12 bases between. Per the study methods: How many nucleated cells were present was estimated from reference gene primer amplification. Sequencing used immunoSEQ multiplex PCR; TCRdb keeps in-frame clones, though not all of them. The DNA gave D and trimming, while V, J and clone size come from that table. The profile shows tens of thousands of clones, 70% to 90% of them singletons. The material sequenced was peripheral blood. The V gene is TRBV19, the J gene TRBJ2-5; tentatively, D is TRBD2 (6 bases). This clonotype originated in a human donor in a cohort sampled during active COVID-19. CDR3 in amino acids: CASSMERVPETQYF. The CDR3 DNA follows: TGTGCCAGTAGTATGGAGCGGGTACCAGAGACCCAGTACTTC.